Listed below are T cell receptor beta chains from one sample, sequenced in a study of patients and donors after allogeneic stem cell transplantation. Via MiXCR, TCRdb re-called the RT-PCR reads, giving one row per CDR3 protein. The data show roughly 41,000 distinct CDR3 sequences, with 25% to 35% seen just once and about three quarters held by the top ten. The source material was blood, either unsorted or a sorted T cell fraction (not recorded which). The source is a human donor who was either an allogeneic HSCT recipient or a stem cell or donor lymphocyte infusion donor (not recorded which). It is not recorded whose cells these are; they may come from a transplant donor. CDR3s include the opening cysteine and the closing phenylalanine or tryptophan. Fields, in order: V gene, clone size, J gene, D gene, CDR3 DNA, CDR3 protein. A D gene is named only where the DNA matches it firmly. The size field is filled for only some rows; it gives once, few, many or a size class.

TRBV5-1	few	TRBJ1-3	-	TGCGCCAGCAGCTTGGCAGGCAGCAACTCTGGAAACACCATATATTTT	CASSLAGSNSGNTIYF
TRBV28	-	TRBJ2-7	-	TGTGCCAGCAGTTTCTCCCGTAGTGCCTACGAGCAGTACTTC	CASSFSRSAYEQYF
TRBV7-9	few	TRBJ1-2	-	TGTGCCAGCAGCTTATATCCAGCTAACTATGGCTACACCTTC	CASSLYPANYGYTF
TRBV7-9	-	TRBJ2-1	TRBD2	TGTGCCAGCAGCTTAGTGGGACTAGCGGGTCCGCAGTTCTTC	CASSLVGLAGPQFF
TRBV5-1	-	TRBJ2-1	-	TGCGCCAGCAGCCGTGAACAGGGAATCCCGTTCTTC	CASSREQGIPFF
TRBV7-2	-	TRBJ2-6	-	TGTGCCAGCAGCTGCCGGGACAAGGATAGGAGCTCTGGGGCCAACGTCCTGACTTTC	CASSCRDKDRSSGANVLTF
TRBV3-1	-	TRBJ2-4	TRBD2	TGTGCCAGCAGCCAAGAATTAGCGGGATACAAAAACATTCAGTACTTC	CASSQELAGYKNIQYF
TRBV28	-	TRBJ2-5	TRBD1	TGTGCCAGCAGGGACAGGGGTAGAGAGACCCAGTACTTC	CASRDRGRETQYF
TRBV9	many	TRBJ1-1	-	TGTGCCAGCAGCCCGCCCAGGTCCACTGAAGCTTTCTTT	CASSPPRSTEAFF
TRBV10-3	-	TRBJ2-3	-	TGTGCCATCAGTGACAGGGGGGATATCACAGATACGCAGTATTTT	CAISDRGDITDTQYF
TRBV10-3	few	TRBJ1-2	TRBD1	TGTGCCATCAGTGACCGGGACAGGGCAACACCTAACTATGGCTACACCTTC	CAISDRDRATPNYGYTF
TRBV20-1	-	TRBJ1-2	-	TGCAGTGCTAGTGGGACAACTACACTCAACTATGGCTACACCTTC	CSASGTTTLNYGYTF
TRBV6-2/TRBV6-3	-	TRBJ1-1	-	TGTGCCAGCAGTTACCCGGGACGAGGCCTGAACACTGAAGCTTTCTTT	CASSYPGRGLNTEAFF
TRBV15	-	TRBJ2-3	-	TGTGCCACCAGCAGGGATAACAGGGCCCCAGATACGCAGTATTTT	CATSRDNRAPDTQYF
TRBV28	few	TRBJ1-5	-	TGTGCCAGCAGTTCCCCCAGTGGAGGTTGGGGCAATCAGCCCCAGCATTTT	CASSSPSGGWGNQPQHF
TRBV9	few	TRBJ2-1	TRBD2	TGTGCCAGCAGCGTAGATCCATGGGGACTAGACAATGAGCAGTTCTTC	CASSVDPWGLDNEQFF
TRBV7-9	few	TRBJ1-3	-	TGTGCCAGCAGCTTAGCCGCCAAAGAACCTGGAAACACCATATATTTT	CASSLAAKEPGNTIYF
TRBV5-1	-	TRBJ2-3	-	TGCGCCAGCAGCTGGGGCCGAGCCGGGACAATGAGTACGCAGTATTTT	CASSWGRAGTMSTQYF
TRBV12-3/TRBV12-4	-	TRBJ2-2	-	TGTGCCAGCAGTCCCCTTTCCGGGGAGCTGTTTTTT	CASSPLSGELFF
TRBV5-6	-	TRBJ1-6	-	TGTGCCAGCAGCTTTTTGGGGGATAATTCACCCCTCCACTTT	CASSFLGDNSPLHF
TRBV7-9	-	TRBJ2-1	-	TGTGCCAGCGGCGACGGGCAGTTCTTC	CASGDGQFF
TRBV15	few	TRBJ1-3	-	TGTGCCACCAGCAGTCCACGATTCGGTTTCAACACCATATATTTT	CATSSPRFGFNTIYF
TRBV12-3/TRBV12-4	-	TRBJ1-5	-	TGTGCCAGCAGTGTGGACGGTATCCATCAGCCCCAGCATTTT	CASSVDGIHQPQHF
TRBV27	few	TRBJ1-4	TRBD1	TGTGCCAGCAGTTTATCCCGGACAGGGATTAATGAAAAACTGTTTTTT	CASSLSRTGINEKLFF
TRBV19	-	TRBJ2-3	-	TGTGCCAGTACCCCGGGTGCGGCTAGCACAGATACGCAGTATTTT	CASTPGAASTDTQYF
TRBV4-2	-	TRBJ2-2	-	TGTGCCAGCAGCCGTCCGACCGGAGACGGGTGGTCCGGGGAGCTGTTTTTT	CASSRPTGDGWSGELFF
TRBV20-1	many	TRBJ1-2	-	TGCAGTGCTAGAGATCGAACAACGAAAAACTATGGCTACACCTTC	CSARDRTTKNYGYTF
TRBV10-3	few	TRBJ1-5	-	TGTGCCGTCAGAGGGGTTAGCAATCAGCCCCAGCATTTT	CAVRGVSNQPQHF
TRBV30	-	TRBJ1-1	-	TGTGCCTGGAGAGGGGCAGGGAACACTGAAGCTTTCTTT	CAWRGAGNTEAFF